Each of the 11 T cell receptor beta chains below was sequenced from the same sample in a study of shared clonotypes between healthy human individuals (TCRdb year 2020). The library relied on the immunoSEQ multiplex PCR assay. As stored in TCRdb, this immuneACCESS dataset retains in-frame rearrangements with V and J assigned. A fraction of the clones does not appear; measured against another copy, unresolved V genes explain less than half of the discrepancy, and the remainder lacks a known reason. The sample profile shows roughly 2,300,000 clones; approximately 90% of them were found once. The ten top clones hold 0.3% to 0.4% of the sample. The material sequenced was naive CD4+ T cells from PBMCs. The cell subset or site label corresponds to: CD45RA+ positively selected. Receptors originate from a man between 18 and 35 years old in good health. Some clones in this sample may be carry-over from other donors' samples.

As regards this clone: Other DNA sequences from this sample encode an identical CDR3 as well. The chain recombines TRBV7-9 with TRBJ2-1; D is unclear. CDR1 is SEHNR, CDR2 FQNEAQ, per germline (reference sequence). There are 14 residues in the CDR3. Trimming cost V 1 base and J 1 base, with 5 bases left between them. The chain's CDR3 is CASSLVLSYNEQFF. The CDR3 DNA is TGTGCCAGCAGCTTAGTCCTGTCCTACAATGAGCAGTTCTTC.

The chain employs TRBV7-2 and TRBJ2-7; 7 bases agree with TRBD1. CDR1 is SGHTA and CDR2 is FQGNSA in the germline V gene. The length of the CDR3 is 15 residues. After removal of 2 bases from V and 2 bases from J, the junction contained 6 bases not matched to a gene. The CDR3 DNA sequence: TGTGCCAGCAGCTTATACCGGGACAGTACCTACGAGCAGTACTTC. This encodes CASSLYRDSTYEQYF. Looking up the rest from reference TRBV7-2 and TRBJ2-7 gives the full variable domain: GAGVSQSPSNKVTEKGKDVELRCDPISGHTALYWYRQSLGQGLEFLIYFQGNSAPDKSGLPSDRFSAERTGGSVSTLTIQRTQQEDSAVYLCASSLYRDSTYEQYFGPGTRLTVT.

This clone was counted between two and nine times. CDR3 region: CASSEIRKLFF. CDR3 in DNA: TGTGCCAGCAGTGAGATCCGAAAACTGTTTTTT. V is TRBV2 and J is TRBJ1-4; no firm D call. This CDR3 has 11 residues. Trimming pared 3 bases from V and 10 bases from J, leaving 6 bases between. CDR1 SNHLY and CDR2 FYNNEI come from the germline V gene.

The V call is TRBV28, the J call TRBJ1-5; TRBD1 might be the D (5 bases). Per germline, CDR1 MDHEN and CDR2 SYDVKM. Trimming left V 10 bases short and J 5 bases short, with 15 bases between. The CDR3 is 13 amino acids. The CDR3 region has the DNA TGTGCCATCGGGGGATGGGGGGATCAGCCCCAGCATTTT. This sequence encodes CAIGGWGDQPQHF.

The genes are TRBV29-1 and TRBJ2-5; 12 bases map to TRBD1. Germline V gene data show CDR1 as SQVTM and CDR2 as ANQGSEA. The CDR3 loop spans 14 amino acids. Germline trimming cut 6 bases from V and 4 bases from J; bases unmatched to any gene: 6. The CDR3 DNA is TGCAGCGTCACCGGGACAGGGGGCGGAGAGACCCAGTACTTC. Translation gives CSVTGTGGGETQYF.

The chain carries TRBV5-1 and TRBJ2-3; D gene unclear. CDR3 length: 13 residues. CDR1 and CDR2 (germline): SGHRS, YFSETQ. V dropped 2 bases and J dropped 5 bases, with 9 bases sitting between them. The CDR3 loop reads CASSFSVLDTQYF. The CDR3 nucleotides are TGCGCCAGCAGCTTCTCGGTCCTAGATACGCAGTATTTT.

The gene calls are TRBV4-1 and TRBJ2-1; TRBD2 agrees at 13 bases. V lost 6 bases and J lost 5; bases outside the gene matches: 4. The germline V gene has CDR1 MGHRA and CDR2 YSYEKL. The CDR3 extends over 15 amino acids. CDR3 sequence reads: CASSLGLAGDNEQFF. Here the CDR3 DNA reads TGCGCCAGCAGTTTAGGACTAGCGGGAGACAATGAGCAGTTCTTC.

As for this clone: Other DNA sequences in the sample encode the same CDR3. The gene calls are TRBV6-5 and TRBJ2-5; D call uncertain. Between the trimmed V and J ends, which lost 0 bases and 4 bases, there was a span of 9 bases. Germline V gene data show CDR1 as MNHEY and CDR2 as SVGAGI. CDR3 length: 14 amino acids. The CDR3 protein is CASSYSGYSETQYF. DNA for the CDR3: TGTGCCAGCAGTTACTCCGGGTACTCAGAGACCCAGTACTTC.

This chain links TRBV7-9 with TRBJ2-1; 8 bases align to TRBD1. With 4 bases clipped from V and 2 bases from J, the junction kept 16 bases outside the gene matches. Germline values: CDR1 SEHNR, CDR2 FQNEAQ (reference sequence). CDR3 length: 19 amino acids. The CDR3 bases are TGTGCCAGCAGCTCGACAGGGGCCCCGGAGGTAGGGACCTACAATGAGCAGTTCTTC. It encodes CASSSTGAPEVGTYNEQFF.

This chain links TRBV15 with TRBJ2-7; 13 positions match TRBD2. The CDR3 has 18 residues. Germline trimming cut 1 base from V and 0 bases from J; bases unmatched to any gene: 6. In germline, CDR1 is LNHNV, CDR2 YYDKDF (reference sequence). CDR3 bases: TGTGCCACCAGCAGAGGCGGACTAGCGGGAGTAGGCTCCTACGAGCAGTACTTC. Protein product: CATSRGGLAGVGSYEQYF.

This rearrangement joins TRBV18 to TRBJ2-5; TRBD1 aligns across 10 bases. CDR1 KGHSH and CDR2 LQKENI come from the germline V gene. V trimming: 0 bases; J trimming: 3 bases; junction bases outside the gene matches: 1. The CDR3 has 15 residues. CDR3 region: CASSPPDRGEETQYF. The CDR3, as DNA: TGTGCCAGCTCACCACCGGACAGGGGGGAAGAGACCCAGTACTTC. Combining the CDR3 with reference TRBV18 and TRBJ2-5 gives the whole variable domain NAGVMQNPRHLVRRRGQEARLRCSPMKGHSHVYWYRQLPEEGLKFMVYLQKENIIDESGMPKERFSAEFPKEGPSILRIQQVVRGDSAAYFCASSPPDRGEETQYFGPGTRLLVL.